The rows below give T cell receptor beta chains drawn from one sample of a study of blood T cell repertoires in COVID-19. The data were produced by immunoSEQ multiplex PCR, yet TCRdb's version contains in-frame clones alone and is incomplete. The data show about 49,000 clones, with around 83% seen just once and more than 1.5% held by the top ten. Sequenced sample: peripheral blood. These receptors were obtained from a man aged 45-65 years with acute or convalescent COVID-19. Both conserved end residues are part of each CDR3. D genes are given only for firm matches.

v_gene: TRBV7-2
d_gene: -
j_gene: TRBJ2-5
CDR3nt: TGTGCCAGCAGCTCAGAAGAGACCCAGTACTTC
CDR3aa: CASSSEETQYF

v_gene: TRBV6-5
d_gene: TRBD1
j_gene: TRBJ1-2
CDR3nt: TGTGCCAGCAGTTACCAGACAGGGAACAACTATGGCTACACCTTC
CDR3aa: CASSYQTGNNYGYTF

v_gene: TRBV7-2
d_gene: TRBD1
j_gene: TRBJ1-2
CDR3nt: TGTGCCAGCAGCCCTACTGGGACAGGGGGCTCCTTTAGTGGCTACACCTTC
CDR3aa: CASSPTGTGGSFSGYTF

v_gene: TRBV30
d_gene: -
j_gene: TRBJ1-6
CDR3nt: TGTGCCTGGAGTTTAGGACAGTATAATTCACCCCTCCACTTT
CDR3aa: CAWSLGQYNSPLHF

v_gene: TRBV15
d_gene: TRBD1
j_gene: TRBJ1-5
CDR3nt: TGTGCCACCAGCATACAGGGGGCTAATCAGCCCCAGCATTTT
CDR3aa: CATSIQGANQPQHF

v_gene: TRBV18
d_gene: -
j_gene: TRBJ1-4
CDR3nt: TGTGCCAGCTCACCCCAAGCCTCTAATGAAAAACTGTTTTTT
CDR3aa: CASSPQASNEKLFF

v_gene: TRBV27
d_gene: -
j_gene: TRBJ1-3
CDR3nt: TGTGCCAGCCGGGGGTGGGGGATAGAAAACACCATATATTTT
CDR3aa: CASRGWGIENTIYF

v_gene: TRBV29-1
d_gene: -
j_gene: TRBJ1-5
CDR3nt: TGCAGCGTTGCTACAGGGAATAATCAGCCCCAGCATTTT
CDR3aa: CSVATGNNQPQHF

v_gene: TRBV6-2/TRBV6-3
d_gene: TRBD2
j_gene: TRBJ2-5
CDR3nt: TGTGCCAGCAGTAGGCTAGCGGTCCAAGAGACCCAGTACTTC
CDR3aa: CASSRLAVQETQYF

v_gene: TRBV28
d_gene: TRBD2
j_gene: TRBJ2-2
CDR3nt: TGTGCCAGCAGTTTATGGGGGCTAGCGGGAGGGCCCGGGGAGCTGTTTTTT
CDR3aa: CASSLWGLAGGPGELFF

v_gene: TRBV19
d_gene: -
j_gene: TRBJ2-2
CDR3nt: TGTGCCAGTAACTTTTTCGGGGTCACCGGGGAGCTGTTTTTT
CDR3aa: CASNFFGVTGELFF

v_gene: TRBV6-4
d_gene: TRBD2
j_gene: TRBJ2-1
CDR3nt: TGTGCCAGCAGTGGCTCTAGCGGGAGGAGTAGCTCCTACAATGAGCAGTTCTTC
CDR3aa: CASSGSSGRSSSYNEQFF

v_gene: TRBV6-4
d_gene: TRBD1
j_gene: TRBJ1-5
CDR3nt: TGTGCCAGCAGTGACAGAGGGGGCCGCAATCAGCCCCAGCATTTT
CDR3aa: CASSDRGGRNQPQHF

v_gene: TRBV7-6
d_gene: -
j_gene: TRBJ2-7
CDR3nt: TGTGCCAGCAGCCGGAGGGCGGAGGCGTCCTACGAGCAGTACTTC
CDR3aa: CASSRRAEASYEQYF

v_gene: TRBV19
d_gene: -
j_gene: TRBJ1-2
CDR3nt: TGTGCCAGTATCAGGGACGGGAGGACTAACTATGGCTACACCTTC
CDR3aa: CASIRDGRTNYGYTF

v_gene: TRBV11-3
d_gene: -
j_gene: TRBJ2-1
CDR3nt: TGTGCCAGCAGCTTAGTCGCGGGGGCCACAATCAATGAGCAGTTCTTC
CDR3aa: CASSLVAGATINEQFF

v_gene: TRBV7-9
d_gene: -
j_gene: TRBJ2-5
CDR3nt: TGTGCCAGCAGCCAAGGCGGGGGCTGGGAGACCCAGTACTTC
CDR3aa: CASSQGGGWETQYF

v_gene: TRBV7-9
d_gene: TRBD1
j_gene: TRBJ1-6
CDR3nt: TGTGCCAGCAGCGGGGGGACAGGGGGTGCCCTTTCCTATAATTCACCCCTCCACTTT
CDR3aa: CASSGGTGGALSYNSPLHF